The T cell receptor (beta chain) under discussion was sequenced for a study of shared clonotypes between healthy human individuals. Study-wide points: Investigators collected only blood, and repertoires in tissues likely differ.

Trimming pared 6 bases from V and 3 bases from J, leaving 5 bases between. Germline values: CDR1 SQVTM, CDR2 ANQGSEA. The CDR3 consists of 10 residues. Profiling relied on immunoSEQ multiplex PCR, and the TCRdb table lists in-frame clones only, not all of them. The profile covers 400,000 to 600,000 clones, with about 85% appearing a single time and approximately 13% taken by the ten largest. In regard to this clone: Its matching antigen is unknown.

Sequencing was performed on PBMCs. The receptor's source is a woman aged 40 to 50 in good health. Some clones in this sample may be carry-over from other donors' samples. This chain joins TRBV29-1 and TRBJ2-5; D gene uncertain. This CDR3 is CSVTKETQYF. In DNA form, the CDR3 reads TGCAGCGTGACCAAAGAGACCCAGTACTTC.